Below are 15 T cell receptor beta chains sequenced from a single sample in a study of CD8 T cells in Susac syndrome. cDNA came from roughly 0.53 to 1 ug RNA primed by random hexamers. Each CDR3 protein is one row after TCRdb ran MiXCR on the immunoSEQ multiplex PCR reads. The profile shows a few hundred thousand distinct CDR3 sequences, approximately 85% of them singletons. The sample consisted of CD8+ T cells from PBMCs. The source of these receptors is a human donor with multiple sclerosis.

Here the CDR3 reads CSAMTGDGMEQYF. The CDR3 DNA reads TGCAGCGCCATGACAGGGGACGGGATGGAGCAGTACTTC. The chain is built from TRBV29-1 and TRBJ2-7, with 8 bases identical to TRBD1. V lost 7 bases and J lost 7; bases outside the gene matches: 12. The germline V gene encodes CDR1 SQVTM and CDR2 ANQGSEA. The CDR3 runs to 13 residues.

The chain uses TRBV29-1 and TRBJ1-2, with TRBD1 as a possible D gene (5 bases). V was trimmed by 1 base and J by 5 bases, leaving 8 bases between them. The germline V gene has CDR1 SQVTM and CDR2 ANQGSEA. There are 12 residues in the CDR3. The CDR3 reads CSVEARGYGYTF. In nucleotides, the CDR3 is TGCAGCGTTGAAGCTAGGGGTTATGGCTACACCTTC. The full variable domain, rest sourced from reference TRBV29-1 and TRBJ1-2, is SAVISQKPSRDICQRGTSLTIQCQVDSQVTMMFWYRQQPGQSLTLIATANQGSEATYESGFVIDKFPISRPNLTFSTLTVSNMSPEDSSIYLCSVEARGYGYTFGSGTRLTVV.

The chain combines TRBV7-3 with TRBJ2-3, with D unclear. Between the trimmed V and J ends, which lost 4 bases and 3 bases, there was a span of 11 bases. Germline assignment: CDR1 SGHTA and CDR2 FQGTGA. This CDR3 contains 14 residues. CDR3 loop: CASSSIPGTDTQYF. As DNA, the CDR3 is TGTGCCAGCAGCTCTATACCGGGTACAGATACGCAGTATTTT.

The chain employs TRBV7-2 and TRBJ1-5, with TRBD1 matching over 8 bases. Germline CDR1 and CDR2: SGHTA and FQGNSA. V gave up 3 bases and J gave up 7 bases; unmatched junction bases: 8. The CDR3 has 15 amino acids. CDR3: CASSFGQGYWQPQHF. The CDR3 nucleotides read TGTGCCAGCAGCTTTGGACAGGGTTATTGGCAGCCCCAGCATTTT. The complete variable domain, with remaining parts taken from reference TRBV7-2 and TRBJ1-5, reads GAGVSQSPSNKVTEKGKDVELRCDPISGHTALYWYRQSLGQGLEFLIYFQGNSAPDKSGLPSDRFSAERTGGSVSTLTIQRTQQEDSAVYLCASSFGQGYWQPQHFGDGTRLSIL.

The chain uses TRBV2 and TRBJ1-1; tentatively, D is TRBD1 (6 bases). CDR1 SNHLY and CDR2 FYNNEI come from the germline V gene. This CDR3 region has 14 residues. Trimming cost V 7 bases and J 2 bases, with 14 bases left between them. CDR3 sequence (DNA): TGTGCCAGCATCCCGGGACAACTTAACACTGAAGCTTTCTTT. The encoded protein is CASIPGQLNTEAFF.

On this clonotype: A read error may account for a junction end that differs from germline. J is TRBJ1-1 and V is TRBV4-1, with 7 bases fitting TRBD1. Germline V lookup: CDR1 MGHRA, CDR2 YSYEKL. The CDR3 loop spans 13 amino acids. Here the CDR3 reads CASTTGANTEAFF. The CDR3 DNA follows: TGCGCCAGCACAACAGGGGCGAACACTGAAGCCTTCTTT.

The CDR3 spells CASSPGQGIPYEQYF. The DNA for the CDR3 is TGTGCCAGCAGCCCGGGACAGGGCATACCCTACGAGCAGTACTTC. The chain links TRBV27 to TRBJ2-7; TRBD1 matches 9 bases. Germline-derived CDR1 and CDR2 are MNHEY and SMNVEV (reference sequence). V gave up 6 bases and J gave up 2 bases; unmatched junction bases: 8. The CDR3 extends over 15 amino acids.

The CDR3 sequence: CASSLETDKNTEAFF. In nucleotides, the CDR3 is TGTGCCAGCAGTCTTGAGACAGACAAGAACACTGAAGCTTTCTTT. The V gene is TRBV28, the J gene TRBJ1-1; D possibly corresponds to TRBD1 (5 bases). Trimming left V 5 bases short and J 1 base short, with 14 bases between. The CDR3 is made up of 15 amino acids. Germline CDR1 reads MDHEN; CDR2 reads SYDVKM.

CDR3 nucleotide sequence: TGTGCCAGCAGTGAATTCTATAAGAGCCCTAACACCGGGGAGCTGTTTTTT. It yields the protein CASSEFYKSPNTGELFF. The rearrangement links TRBV25-1 to TRBJ2-2, with D uncertain. Trimming removed 1 base from V and 2 bases from J, with 14 bases in between. This CDR3 spans 17 amino acids. Looked up from germline, CDR1 is MGHDK and CDR2 is SYGVNS.

V and J are TRBV19 and TRBJ2-3; 7 bases fit TRBD2. Germline V CDR1 and CDR2: LNHDA, SQIVND (reference sequence). This CDR3 comprises 15 residues. After removal of 6 bases from V and 0 bases from J, the junction contained 6 bases not matched to a gene. In DNA, the CDR3 is TGTGCCAGTAGCCGCAGCGGGATTAGCACAGATACGCAGTATTTT. It specifies CASSRSGISTDTQYF.

The CDR3 DNA reads TGTGCCTGGAGTGTACTCCCGGGAGCCTACAATGAGCAGTTCTTC. Residues: CAWSVLPGAYNEQFF. The rearrangement uses TRBV30 and TRBJ2-1; the D gene is possibly TRBD2 (6 bases). The CDR3 loop spans 15 amino acids. The ends were cut back, 0 bases at V and 2 bases at J, with 11 bases in the middle. Germline CDR1 is GTSNPN and CDR2 is SVGIG (reference sequence).

The chain joins TRBV19 to TRBJ2-1; D is unresolved. The CDR3 spans 13 residues. Germline CDR1 and CDR2: LNHDA and SQIVND (reference sequence). The V gene lost 3 bases and the J gene lost 6 bases, with 9 bases spanning the gap. CDR3 residues: CASSMALRNEQFF. The CDR3 DNA follows: TGTGCCAGTAGTATGGCCCTTCGCAATGAGCAGTTCTTC. The entire variable domain, with the rest obtained from reference TRBV19 and TRBJ2-1, is as follows: DGGITQSPKYLFRKEGQNVTLSCEQNLNHDAMYWYRQDPGQGLRLIYYSQIVNDFQKGDIAEGYSVSREKKESFPLTVTSAQKNPTAFYLCASSMALRNEQFFGPGTRLTVL.

The V gene is TRBV5-4, the J gene TRBJ2-3; D remains ambiguous. CDR1 SGHNT and CDR2 YYREEE come from the germline V gene (reference sequence). Trimming removed 1 base at V and 1 base at J, with 7 bases between. CDR3 length: 14 amino acids. The CDR3 region is CASSLIYGTDTQYF. For the CDR3, the DNA is TGTGCCAGCAGCTTGATTTACGGCACAGATACGCAGTATTTT.

The rearrangement joins TRBV4-1 to TRBJ2-7, with a weak D call TRBD1 (5 bases). The CDR3 runs 14 residues. With 1 base removed from V and 6 bases from J, the gap between germline ends came to 13 bases. Germline V gene sequence: CDR1 MGHRA, CDR2 YSYEKL. The CDR3 DNA is TGCGCCAGCAGCCAAGGGGCAGGGTCGACCGAGCAGTACTTC. Its protein is CASSQGAGSTEQYF.

This sequence joins TRBV7-9 and TRBJ1-6; 8 bases fit TRBD1. The germline gives CDR1 SEHNR, CDR2 FQNEAQ (reference sequence). The junction had 8 bases not matched to a gene; V was cut back by 3 bases and J by 10 bases. This CDR3 spans 15 amino acids. The CDR3 DNA is TGTGCCAGCAGCTTCAACCCAGGGGGCCTCTCACCCCTCCACTTT. Translation: CASSFNPGGLSPLHF.